This is a list of T cell receptor beta chains from one sample in a study of T cell responses to AZD1222 COVID-19 vaccine. Produced via immunoSEQ multiplex PCR; TCRdb's table is partial and in-frame only. The data contain 110,000 to 150,000 clones, 85% to 95% of them singletons. The source was peripheral blood, collected on day 0 of AZD1222 vaccination. All receptors come from an adult in good health. Both conserved end residues are part of each CDR3. A D gene is named only where the DNA matches it firmly. Some rows mark clone size as missing; the rest say once, few, many or name a class of expanded clone.

TRBV27,NA,NA,TRBJ2-2,CASLRRENTGELFF,TGTGCCAGCTTACGACGGGAAAACACCGGGGAGCTGTTTTTT
TRBV20-1,NA,NA,TRBJ2-1,CSARWRDEQFF,TGCAGTGCTAGATGGAGGGACGAGCAGTTCTTC
TRBV19,NA,NA,TRBJ2-5,CASSIDLGSQETQYF,TGTGCCAGTAGTATAGATCTGGGCTCCCAAGAGACCCAGTACTTC
TRBV20-1,NA,NA,TRBJ1-2,CSASEQGYYGYTF,TGCAGTGCTAGTGAGCAGGGATACTATGGCTACACCTTC
TRBV4-3,once,NA,TRBJ2-1,CASSQVPGYNEQFF,TGCGCCAGCAGCCAAGTGCCAGGCTACAATGAGCAGTTCTTC
TRBV27,NA,TRBD1,TRBJ1-2,CASARDRRNGYTF,TGTGCCAGCGCCCGGGACAGGAGAAATGGCTACACCTTC
TRBV10-2,NA,NA,TRBJ1-1,CASSPSYTEAFF,TGCGCCAGCAGCCCCAGCTACACTGAAGCTTTCTTT
TRBV12-3/TRBV12-4,NA,NA,TRBJ1-5,CASSLTDSQPQHF,TGTGCCAGCAGTCTTACGGACAGCCAGCCCCAGCATTTT
TRBV7-2,NA,NA,TRBJ2-1,CASSDQGLGEYNEQFF,TGTGCCAGCAGCGATCAGGGATTGGGGGAGTACAATGAGCAGTTCTTC
TRBV6-4,NA,NA,TRBJ1-1,CASSDLRGGYTEAFF,TGTGCCAGCAGTGACTTGAGAGGAGGGTACACTGAAGCTTTCTTT
TRBV7-2,NA,NA,TRBJ2-7,CASSPEAGPGEQYF,TGTGCCAGCAGCCCCGAGGCGGGGCCGGGCGAGCAGTACTTC
TRBV18,NA,TRBD1,TRBJ1-2,CASSPRPGQGHNYGYTF,TGTGCCAGCTCACCACGTCCGGGACAGGGGCATAACTATGGCTACACCTTC
TRBV28,NA,NA,TRBJ1-3,CASSLFTSGNTIYF,TGTGCCAGCAGTTTGTTTACATCTGGAAACACCATATATTTT
TRBV12-5,NA,NA,TRBJ1-1,CASGLVLGGGMNTEAFF,TGTGCTAGTGGTTTGGTCCTCGGGGGGGGCATGAACACTGAAGCTTTCTTT
TRBV30,NA,NA,TRBJ2-6,CASEPAGANVLTF,TGTGCCTCCGAACCGGCTGGGGCCAACGTCCTGACTTTC
TRBV27,NA,NA,TRBJ2-1,CASSTFAGTQFPVEQFF,TGTGCCAGCAGCACGTTCGCCGGGACTCAATTTCCGGTTGAGCAGTTCTTC
TRBV7-2,once,NA,TRBJ1-6,CASSRDDYSPLHF,TGTGCCAGCAGCCGGGACGATTATTCACCCCTCCACTTT
TRBV5-1,NA,TRBD1,TRBJ1-2,CASSSGQGAYGYTF,TGCGCCAGCAGCTCGGGACAGGGAGCCTATGGCTACACCTTC
TRBV4-1,NA,NA,TRBJ1-2,CASSQVQGYYGYTF,TGCGCCAGCAGCCAAGTGCAGGGATACTATGGCTACACCTTC
TRBV4-1,NA,NA,TRBJ2-2,CASSQVYTTGELFF,TGCGCCAGCAGCCAAGTTTATACCACCGGGGAGCTGTTTTTT
TRBV28,NA,NA,TRBJ2-7,CASSFMSALEQYF,TGTGCCAGCAGTTTTATGAGTGCACTCGAGCAGTACTTC
TRBV19,NA,TRBD1,TRBJ2-2,CASSGHPGQGFSGELFF,TGTGCCAGTAGCGGACACCCGGGACAGGGGTTTTCCGGGGAGCTGTTTTTT
TRBV18,NA,TRBD1,TRBJ2-1,CASSLETGATIEQFF,TGTGCCAGCTCACTAGAGACAGGGGCGACGATTGAGCAGTTCTTC
TRBV5-1,NA,NA,TRBJ2-5,CASSFGTPTETQYF,TGCGCCAGCAGCTTTGGGACGCCAACGGAGACCCAGTACTTC
TRBV14,NA,NA,TRBJ1-5,CASSQGVGREIRTNYQPQHF,TGTGCCAGCAGCCAAGGGGTAGGCAGGGAGATTAGGACTAACTATCAGCCCCAGCATTTT
TRBV7-9,NA,NA,TRBJ2-2,CASSSAREWAGELFF,TGTGCCAGCAGCTCCGCCCGCGAGTGGGCCGGGGAGCTGTTTTTT
TRBV6-5,NA,NA,TRBJ2-7,CASSSRTAEQYF,TGTGCCAGCAGTTCGCGGACGGCCGAGCAGTACTTC
TRBV15,NA,NA,TRBJ2-7,CATSRARTTVMAEQYF,TGTGCCACCAGCAGAGCCAGGACTACAGTAATGGCTGAGCAGTACTTC
TRBV30,NA,NA,TRBJ1-4,CAWSEGSNEKLFF,TGTGCCTGGAGTGAGGGTTCTAATGAAAAACTGTTTTTT
TRBV27,NA,NA,TRBJ1-1,CASRQGGTEAFF,TGTGCCAGCAGACAGGGTGGAACTGAAGCTTTCTTT
TRBV5-8,NA,TRBD1,TRBJ1-1,CASLLLRGLGSEAFF,TGTGCCAGCCTCCTACTCAGGGGGCTTGGGTCTGAAGCTTTCTTT
TRBV6-5,NA,NA,TRBJ1-1,CASSTSVVGNTEAFF,TGTGCCAGCAGTACTTCCGTCGTCGGGAACACTGAAGCTTTCTTT
TRBV7-9,NA,NA,TRBJ2-7,CASSLVGSSYEQYF,TGTGCCAGCAGCTTAGTGGGGTCCTCCTACGAGCAGTACTTC
TRBV7-9,NA,TRBD1,TRBJ1-2,CASSASGGDYGYTF,TGTGCCAGCAGCGCATCAGGGGGCGATTATGGCTACACCTTC
TRBV11-3,NA,NA,TRBJ1-1,CASSGGRGPEAFF,TGTGCCAGCAGCGGGGGGAGGGGACCTGAAGCTTTCTTT
TRBV12-3/TRBV12-4,NA,NA,TRBJ1-5,CASSGPQQPQHF,TGTGCCAGCAGTGGCCCCCAACAGCCCCAGCATTTT
TRBV7-6,NA,NA,TRBJ1-1,CASSLWADMNTEAFF,TGTGCCAGCAGCTTATGGGCAGATATGAACACTGAAGCTTTCTTT
TRBV5-1,NA,TRBD1,TRBJ1-2,CASSPGQDYGYTF,TGCGCCAGCAGCCCGGGACAGGACTATGGCTACACCTTC
TRBV25-1,NA,NA,TRBJ2-7,CASSEGVEQYF,TGTGCCAGCAGTGAAGGGGTCGAGCAGTACTTC
TRBV12-3/TRBV12-4,NA,NA,TRBJ1-5,CASSFRNQPQHF,TGTGCCAGCAGTTTCAGGAATCAGCCCCAGCATTTT
TRBV18,NA,NA,TRBJ2-1,CASSPLAYNEQFF,TGTGCCAGCTCACCACTGGCCTACAATGAGCAGTTCTTC
TRBV7-2,NA,TRBD1,TRBJ1-3,CASSPGQPLSGNTIYF,TGTGCCAGCAGCCCGGGACAGCCGCTCTCTGGAAACACCATATATTTT
TRBV3-1/TRBV3-2,NA,TRBD2,TRBJ2-4,CASSQDSWERGRINIQYF,TGTGCCAGCAGCCAAGATAGTTGGGAGCGGGGGAGGATAAACATTCAGTACTTC
TRBV30,NA,TRBD2,TRBJ2-7,CAWSVGGEQYF,TGTGCCTGGAGTGTCGGGGGGGAGCAGTACTTC
TRBV6-5,NA,NA,TRBJ2-2,CASSSDSLTGELFF,TGTGCCAGCAGTTCGGACAGCCTCACCGGGGAGCTGTTTTTT
TRBV19,NA,NA,TRBJ1-3,CASKIQSSGNTIYF,TGTGCCAGTAAAATCCAGAGCTCTGGAAACACCATATATTTT
TRBV29-1,once,NA,TRBJ2-7,CSVQERDFGSYEQYF,TGCAGCGTCCAGGAAAGGGACTTTGGATCCTACGAGCAGTACTTC
TRBV27,NA,TRBD1,TRBJ1-1,CASNQGGFTHTEAFF,TGTGCCAGCAACCAGGGGGGGTTTACACACACTGAAGCTTTCTTT
TRBV28,NA,NA,TRBJ1-5,CASSYGAGVGGSQPQHF,TGTGCCAGCAGTTATGGAGCGGGGGTAGGCGGAAGTCAGCCCCAGCATTTT
TRBV27,NA,NA,TRBJ1-1,CASSFRNTEAFF,TGTGCCAGCAGTTTCCGGAACACTGAAGCTTTCTTT